The entry below describes one TCR beta chain. This CDR3 region has 15 residues. The source of the sample is a study of human T cells and chemical hapten exposure. MiXCR, applied by TCRdb to the RACE reads, yields one record per CDR3 protein. The data contain 75,000 to 90,000 distinct CDR3 sequences, around 10% of them singletons. Time point meaning: patch test 1, 2 weeks after DPC sensitization. Treatment specified: therapeutic diphenylcyclopropenone sensitization with weekly scalp DPC. The TCR sequence derives from a woman aged 50 to 60 with alopecia areata. Some clones in this sample may be carry-over from other donors' samples. The material sequenced was whole blood, taken in connection with sensitization to the hapten diphenylcyclopropenone (DPC). The genes are TRBV21-1 and TRBJ2-7. TRBV21-1 represents a pseudogene. The CDR3 loop reads CASSKETDGYYEQYF. In DNA, the CDR3 is TGTGCCAGCAGCAAAGAAACGGACGGGTACTACGAGCAGTACTTC.